This entry lists 30 T cell receptor beta chains sequenced from one sample in a study of blood T cells in healthy people across ages. Next came a second PCR, run for roughly 6 to 11 cycles, which used a sample-barcoded 5' primer along with a J-beta primer mix. Using its own MiXCR run on the 5' RACE reads, TCRdb lists one record per CDR3 protein. The sample shows about 640,000 distinct CDR3 sequences, under 70% of them seen only once. Input material: blood. The receptors were sampled from a man in his 60s in good health.

The CDR3 DNA is TGTGCCAGCAGTTTTAGTCTAGCTCTTGGGGGGGGCGAGCAGTACTTC. Its protein is CASSFSLALGGGEQYF. J is TRBJ2-4 and V is TRBV12-3 or TRBV12-4; TRBD2 agrees at 7 bases. Judging by the DNA end, TRBJ2-7 fits better; the J call may be wrong. The CDR3 extends over 16 amino acids.

The rearrangement uses TRBV7-2 and TRBJ2-1; 15 nucleotides line up with TRBD2. V shed 4 bases, J shed 10 bases, and the junction held 8 bases outside the gene matches. The CDR3 contains 16 residues. CDR1 is SGHTA, CDR2 FQGNSA, per germline. The CDR3 bases are TGTGCCAGCAGCTGGTCGGGACTAGCGGGGGGTGAGGAGCAGTTCTTC. Translation: CASSWSGLAGGEEQFF.

A note on this clonotype: The DNA is omitted, as the CDR3 cannot be located on it reliably, and the CDR3 follows TCRdb's listing. This chain connects TRBV6-2 or TRBV6-3 to TRBJ1-5; whether TRBD1, the table's D call, matches the DNA was not checked. Germline-derived CDR1 and CDR2 are MNHEY and SVGEGT. The CDR3 is 23 residues long, counting both termini. CDR3 region: CARPSGGEETQYFGPGYNQPQHF.

This clonotype was seen only a few times. This chain connects TRBV20-1 to TRBJ2-7, with 16 bases that match TRBD2. There are 17 residues in the CDR3. The germline V gene encodes CDR1 DFQATT and CDR2 SNEGSKA (reference sequence). Losses at the gene ends were 2 bases for V and 5 bases for J; bases not matched to a gene: 9. The CDR3 spells CSARPGLAGGRFDEQYF. CDR3 DNA sequence: TGCAGTGCTAGACCGGGACTAGCGGGGGGGCGATTCGACGAGCAGTACTTC.

Note on this clonotype: A much larger clone is a single base away; this may be a read error. The chain joins TRBV6-5 to TRBJ2-1, with a weak D call TRBD1 (7 bases). V lost 7 bases, J lost 13 bases, and 20 bases lay in between. The CDR3 is 13 residues long. CDR1 is MNHEY and CDR2 is SVGAGI in the germline V gene. The CDR3 region is CASKDAGGQAQFF. In DNA form, the CDR3 reads TGTGCCAGCAAAGATGCAGGGGGGCAAGCCCAGTTCTTC.

This clonotype was seen many times. The rearrangement joins TRBV12-3 or TRBV12-4 to TRBJ2-1, with 12 bases that match TRBD1. The CDR3 is 17 amino acids. Trimming at V came to 5 bases and at J to 6 bases, leaving 11 bases not matched to a gene. The CDR3 DNA follows: TGTGCCAGCAGTCACAAGGGGGACAGGGGGCTGGGCAATGAGCAGTTCTTC. Translated: CASSHKGDRGLGNEQFF.

This chain links TRBV12-3 or TRBV12-4 with TRBJ2-1, with 7 bases that match TRBD2. The CDR3 consists of 14 residues. Germline trimming cut 6 bases from V and 4 bases from J; bases unmatched to any gene: 6. The CDR3 is CASSSPGLYNEQFF. For the CDR3, the DNA is TGTGCCAGCAGCTCACCGGGACTATACAATGAGCAGTTCTTC.

The chain combines TRBV9 with TRBJ2-1; weak D call: TRBD2 (6 bases). Germline loops: CDR1 SGDLS, CDR2 YYNGEE. The CDR3 is 15 amino acids. V lost 4 bases, J lost 3 bases, and 14 bases lay in between. The CDR3 nucleotides are TGTGCCAGCAGCATCCGGGACGGGGGCTACAATGAGCAGTTCTTC. Residues: CASSIRDGGYNEQFF.

The rearrangement joins TRBV12-3 or TRBV12-4 to TRBJ2-3, with 13 bases identical to TRBD2. V shed 6 bases, J shed 8 bases, and the junction held 8 bases outside the gene matches. This CDR3 spans 15 amino acids. The CDR3 DNA follows: TGTGCCAGCAGCCCGACTAGCGGGGGGCTTGGTACGCAGTATTTT. It is translated as CASSPTSGGLGTQYF.

The chain joins TRBV29-1 to TRBJ2-1, with 9 bases aligning to TRBD1. The CDR3 has 13 amino acids. V dropped 6 bases and J dropped 5; count of bases not matched to a gene: 5. Per germline, CDR1 SQVTM and CDR2 ANQGSEA. CDR3 amino acids: CSVAGTGNNEQFF. CDR3 sequence (DNA): TGCAGCGTAGCCGGGACAGGGAACAATGAGCAGTTCTTC.

This chain uses TRBV10-3 with TRBJ1-2, with D possibly matching TRBD1 (6 bases). In germline, CDR1 is ENHRY, CDR2 SYGVKD. The CDR3 length is 13 residues. Trimming removed 10 bases at V and 3 bases at J, with 15 bases between. CDR3 DNA sequence: TGTGCCAGCGCCGCACAGGGACACTATGGCTACACCTTC. Translation: CASAAQGHYGYTF.

This chain uses TRBV27 with TRBJ1-2; D is possibly TRBD1 (5 bases). Germline loops: CDR1 MNHEY, CDR2 SMNVEV (reference sequence). The CDR3 contains 13 residues. The ends were cut back, 8 bases at V and 1 base at J, with 11 bases in the middle. The CDR3 loop reads CASATGFNYGYTF. The CDR3, as DNA: TGTGCCAGCGCAACAGGTTTTAACTATGGCTACACCTTC.

The chain links TRBV20-1 to TRBJ2-7, with 10 bases matching TRBD2. The closer fit of TRBJ2-5 to the DNA end suggests the J call may be wrong. From germline, CDR1 is DFQATT and CDR2 SNEGSKA (reference sequence). CDR3 length: 16 amino acids. DNA of the CDR3: TGCAGTGCTAGTCCTAGCGGGGGATCTGGGGGAGAGACCCAGTACTTC. It yields the protein CSASPSGGSGGETQYF.

This clonotype occurred a few times. The J gene is TRBJ2-4, the V gene TRBV28; possibly TRBD1 for D (6 bases). Germline V CDR1 and CDR2: MDHEN, SYDVKM. Trimming removed 4 bases at V and 0 bases at J, with 13 bases between. The CDR3 spans 16 residues. This chain's CDR3 is CASSSNRALAKNIQYF. The CDR3 coding sequence is TGTGCCAGCAGTTCCAACAGGGCCCTAGCCAAAAACATTCAGTACTTC. Supplemented by reference TRBV28 and TRBJ2-4, the full variable domain reads DVKVTQSSRYLVKRTGEKVFLECVQDMDHENMFWYRQDPGLGLRLIYFSYDVKMKEKGDIPEGYSVSREKKERFSLILESASTNQTSMYLCASSSNRALAKNIQYFGAGTRLSVL.

This clonotype was counted a few times. This chain uses TRBV7-8 with TRBJ2-1; TRBD1 aligns across 8 bases. CDR3 size: 13 residues. Germline CDR1 reads SGHVS; CDR2 reads FQNEAQ. V lost 3 bases, J lost 14 bases, and 9 bases stayed unmatched. The CDR3 nucleotides read TGTGCCAGCAGCTTGAGCGACAGGGGTCAGAAGTTCTTC. Its translation: CASSLSDRGQKFF. Supplemented by reference TRBV7-8 and TRBJ2-1, the full variable domain reads GAGVSQSPRYKVAKRGQDVALRCDPISGHVSLFWYQQALGQGPEFLTYFQNEAQLDKSGLPSDRFFAERPEGSVSTLKIQRTQQEDSAVYLCASSLSDRGQKFFGPGTRLTVL.

This clonotype was detected a few times. J is TRBJ2-5 and V is TRBV4-1; 12 nucleotides line up with TRBD2. CDR1 MGHRA and CDR2 YSYEKL come from the germline V gene. Trimming removed 1 base from V and 5 bases from J; junction bases left unmatched: 5. This CDR3 is 16 amino acids long. The CDR3: CASSQGTSGTRETQYF. CDR3 DNA: TGCGCCAGCAGCCAAGGGACTAGCGGGACCCGGGAGACCCAGTACTTC.

This clonotype came up once. The genes are TRBV20-1 and TRBJ2-5; 7 nucleotides line up with TRBD2. V was pared by 5 bases and J by 5 bases, with 11 bases of the junction left unmatched. This CDR3 has 14 residues. Germline CDR1 DFQATT, CDR2 SNEGSKA (reference sequence). The CDR3 region has the DNA TGCAGTGCTCTTACTAGCGTGGGGGTCGAGACCCAGTACTTC. Protein product: CSALTSVGVETQYF.

This clonotype has a count of ten or more. This chain joins TRBV20-1 and TRBJ2-3, with TRBD2 identical over 8 bases. The V segment lost 6 bases and the J segment 2 bases; nucleotides outside the gene matches: 7. The CDR3 is 14 residues long. Germline loops: CDR1 DFQATT, CDR2 SNEGSKA (reference sequence). The CDR3 DNA reads as TGCAGTGCCCGCGGGGGGCGATACACAGATACGCAGTATTTT. It codes for CSARGGRYTDTQYF.

This clonotype was counted ten times or more. This rearrangement joins TRBV29-1 to TRBJ2-1; D is undetermined. V lost 4 bases, J lost 5 bases, and 12 bases lay in between. The germline gives CDR1 SQVTM, CDR2 ANQGSEA. The CDR3 length is 13 residues. As DNA, the CDR3 is TGCAGCGTTGGACCGCTTTCGAACAATGAGCAGTTCTTC. Translation: CSVGPLSNNEQFF.

J is TRBJ2-1 and V is TRBV10-3; TRBD2 matches 12 bases. Germline-derived CDR1 and CDR2 are ENHRY and SYGVKD. The CDR3 length is 18 residues. With V trimmed by 0 bases and J by 8 bases, 11 bases remained unmatched. The CDR3 protein is CAISESRTTSGGRDEQFF. CDR3 DNA sequence: TGTGCCATCAGTGAGTCGCGCACAACTAGCGGGGGGCGCGATGAGCAGTTCTTC.

J is TRBJ1-1 and V is TRBV5-1; D is possibly TRBD1 (6 bases). This CDR3 has 13 amino acids. The V gene lost 7 bases and the J gene lost 3 bases, with 13 bases spanning the gap. Per germline, CDR1 SGHRS and CDR2 YFSETQ. CDR3 sequence reads: CASLQGPYTEAFF. The CDR3 bases are TGCGCCAGCCTACAGGGCCCCTACACTGAAGCTTTCTTT. The full variable domain, in which reference TRBV5-1 and TRBJ1-1 provide the parts outside the CDR3, is KAGVTQTPRYLIKTRGQQVTLSCSPISGHRSVSWYQQTPGQGLQFLFEYFSETQRNKGNFPGRFSGRQFSNSRSEMNVSTLELGDSALYLCASLQGPYTEAFFGQGTRLTVV.

This chain uses TRBV29-1 with TRBJ1-2, with TRBD1 as a possible D gene (6 bases). The CDR3 length is 15 residues. Germline V gene lookup returns CDR1 SQVTM and CDR2 ANQGSEA. V was shortened by 4 bases and J by 4 bases, with 19 bases between the two germline ends. CDR3 loop: CSVGSGVNSGYGYTF. Written as DNA, the CDR3 is TGCAGCGTTGGTTCAGGGGTGAACTCTGGCTATGGCTACACCTTC.

The chain has TRBV12-3 or TRBV12-4 and TRBJ2-2; 9 bases are shared with TRBD2. With V trimmed by 7 bases and J by 4 bases, 7 bases remained unmatched. This CDR3 has 15 residues. CDR3 amino acids: CASIPGLARTGELFF. DNA of the CDR3: TGTGCCAGCATTCCGGGACTAGCTCGCACCGGGGAGCTGTTTTTT.

This clonotype was seen a handful of times. CDR3 residues: CSARDRSFASTQGEQFF. The CDR3 DNA is TGCAGTGCTAGAGATAGGAGTTTTGCTAGCACTCAGGGTGAGCAGTTCTTC. The chain combines TRBV20-1 with TRBJ2-1, with D perhaps given as TRBD1 or TRBD2 (5 bases each). The ends were cut back, 0 bases at V and 9 bases at J, with 24 bases in the middle. Germline V CDR1 and CDR2: DFQATT, SNEGSKA (reference sequence). CDR3 size: 17 residues.

The chain links TRBV24-1 to TRBJ2-2; D unclear. This CDR3 is 16 amino acids long. V was trimmed by 1 base and J by 1 base, leaving 9 bases between them. Per germline, CDR1 KGHDR and CDR2 SFDVKD. CDR3 nucleotide sequence: TGTGCCACCAGTGATTTTGAGAGGCAGAACACCGGGGAGCTGTTTTTT. Protein product: CATSDFERQNTGELFF.

As to this clonotype: The junction shows a germline mismatch at one end, possibly a read error. V is TRBV5-1 and J is TRBJ2-2; D remains ambiguous. The CDR3 consists of 13 residues. CDR1 and CDR2 (germline): SGHRS, YFSETQ. The CDR3 nucleotides read TGTGCCAGCAGCAACAGCTTGGACGGGGAGCTGTTTTTT. This sequence encodes CASSNSLDGELFF.

This chain uses TRBV20-1 with TRBJ1-1, with unresolved D. V was shortened by 3 bases and J by 2 bases, with 19 bases between the two germline ends. The length of the CDR3 is 16 residues. Germline CDR1 DFQATT, CDR2 SNEGSKA (reference sequence). The CDR3 bases are TGCAGTGCTAGGGGTTCCGGGAAGAGAGTCAACACTGAAGCTTTCTTT. The encoded protein is CSARGSGKRVNTEAFF.

The rearrangement links TRBV20-1 to TRBJ1-6; D uncertain. This CDR3 comprises 13 residues. V was trimmed by 5 bases and J by 7 bases, leaving 12 bases between them. Germline values: CDR1 DFQATT, CDR2 SNEGSKA (reference sequence). DNA for the CDR3: TGCAGTGCTCGGGAGGGCGGCAATTCACCCCTCCACTTT. It is translated as CSAREGGNSPLHF.

The CDR3 DNA sequence: TGTGCCAGCAGTACTCCTAGCGGGGTCAACGGCGATGAGCAGTACTTC. It translates to CASSTPSGVNGDEQYF. The genes are TRBV27 and TRBJ2-5, with 9 bases aligning to TRBD2. Germline CDR1 reads MNHEY; CDR2 reads SMNVEV (reference sequence). The CDR3 covers 16 residues. Trimming removed 5 bases from V and 11 bases from J; junction bases left unmatched: 18.

This clonotype was counted a few times. This sequence joins TRBV6-1 and TRBJ2-5, with 7 bases that match TRBD2. Trimming cost V 1 base and J 1 base; bases outside gene matches: 0. Germline CDR1 MNHNS, CDR2 SASEGT. The length of the CDR3 is 14 residues. The CDR3 sequence is CASSEGGGQETQYF. Here the CDR3 DNA reads TGTGCCAGCAGTGAAGGGGGGGGCCAAGAGACCCAGTACTTC.